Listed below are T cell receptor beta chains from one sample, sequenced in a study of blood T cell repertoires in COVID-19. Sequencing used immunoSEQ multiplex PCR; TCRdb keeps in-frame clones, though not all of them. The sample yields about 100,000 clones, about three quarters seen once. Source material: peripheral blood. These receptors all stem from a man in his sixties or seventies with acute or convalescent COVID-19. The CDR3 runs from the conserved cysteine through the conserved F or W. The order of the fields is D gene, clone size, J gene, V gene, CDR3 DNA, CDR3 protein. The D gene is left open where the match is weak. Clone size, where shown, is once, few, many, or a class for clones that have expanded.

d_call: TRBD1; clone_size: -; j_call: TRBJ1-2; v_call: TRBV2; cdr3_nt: TGTGCCAGCAGGACAGGGAATCTCTATGGCTACACCTTC; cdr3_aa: CASRTGNLYGYTF
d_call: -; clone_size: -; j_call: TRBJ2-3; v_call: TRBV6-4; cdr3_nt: TGTGCCAGCAGCCAAACGCCGCGCATCCTCACAGATACGCAGTATTTT; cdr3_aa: CASSQTPRILTDTQYF
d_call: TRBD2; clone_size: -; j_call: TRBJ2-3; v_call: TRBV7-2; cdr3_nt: TGTGCCAGCAGCCCAGTAGCGGGGGAAAGCACAGATACGCAGTATTTT; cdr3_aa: CASSPVAGESTDTQYF
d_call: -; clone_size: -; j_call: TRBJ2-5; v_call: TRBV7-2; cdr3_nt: TGTGCCATTACGAGGACACGTGGAGTGGCCCAGTACTTC; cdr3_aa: CAITRTRGVAQYF
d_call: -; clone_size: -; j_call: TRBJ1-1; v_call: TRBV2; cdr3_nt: TGTGCCAGCGCGGGGGAGGTGGACACTGAAGCTTTCTTT; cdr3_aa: CASAGEVDTEAFF
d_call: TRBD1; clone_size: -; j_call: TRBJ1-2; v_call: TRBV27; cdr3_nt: TGTGCCAGCAGTTTGAGCCAGGGGGCGCGAGGCTACACCTTC; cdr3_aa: CASSLSQGARGYTF
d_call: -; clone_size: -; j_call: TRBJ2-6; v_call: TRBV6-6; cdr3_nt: TGTGCCAGCAGCCCCGGTGGGGCCAACGTCCTGACTTTC; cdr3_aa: CASSPGGANVLTF
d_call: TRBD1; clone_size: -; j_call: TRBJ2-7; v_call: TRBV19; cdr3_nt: TGTGCCAGTAGTCCCGGACAGGGTGGGTACGAGCAGTACTTC; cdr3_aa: CASSPGQGGYEQYF
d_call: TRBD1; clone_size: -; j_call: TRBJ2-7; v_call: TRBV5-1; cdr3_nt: TGCGCCAGCAGCTCCACCGGGACAGCCTGGGAAGAGCAGTACTTC; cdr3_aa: CASSSTGTAWEEQYF
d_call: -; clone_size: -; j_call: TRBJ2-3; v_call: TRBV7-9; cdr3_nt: TGTGCCTCCTCGCGGGAAGGAGATACGCAGTATTTT; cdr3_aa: CASSREGDTQYF
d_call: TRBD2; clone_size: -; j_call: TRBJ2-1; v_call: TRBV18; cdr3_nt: TGTGCCAGCTCACCGGCTAGCGGGGGCCTCTACAATGAGCAGTTCTTC; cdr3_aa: CASSPASGGLYNEQFF
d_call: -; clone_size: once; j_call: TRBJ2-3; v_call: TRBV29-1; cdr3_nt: TGCAGCGTTGAGGCAGACACAGATACGCAGTATTTT; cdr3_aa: CSVEADTDTQYF
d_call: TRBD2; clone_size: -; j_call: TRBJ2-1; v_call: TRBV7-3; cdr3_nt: TGTGCCAGCAGCTTAACGTGGACTAGCCATGAGCAGTTCTTC; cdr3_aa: CASSLTWTSHEQFF
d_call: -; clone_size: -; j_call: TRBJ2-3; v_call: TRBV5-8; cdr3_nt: TGTGCCAGCAGCTTGTCCTATGGAGATACGCAGTATTTT; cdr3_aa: CASSLSYGDTQYF
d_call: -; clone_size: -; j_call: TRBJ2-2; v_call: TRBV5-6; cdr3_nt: TGTGCCAGCAGCCTAAACACCGGGGAGCTGTTTTTT; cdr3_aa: CASSLNTGELFF
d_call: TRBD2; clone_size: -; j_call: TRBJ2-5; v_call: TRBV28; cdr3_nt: TGTGCCAGCAGTTTATCCCCTGGACTAGCGGGCGAGACCCAGTACTTC; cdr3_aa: CASSLSPGLAGETQYF
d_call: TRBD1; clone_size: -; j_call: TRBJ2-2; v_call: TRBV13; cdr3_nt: TGTGCCAGCAGCTTATGGACAGGGGGCAACACCGGGGAGCTGTTTTTT; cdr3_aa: CASSLWTGGNTGELFF
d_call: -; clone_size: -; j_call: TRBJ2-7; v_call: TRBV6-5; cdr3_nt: TGTGCCACTTCTAGGGACTGGTCCTACGAGCAGTACTTC; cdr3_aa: CATSRDWSYEQYF
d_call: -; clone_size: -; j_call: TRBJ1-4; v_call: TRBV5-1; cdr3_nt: TGCGCCAGCAGCCTGGGGGGGACTGGGGCTAATGAAAAACTGTTTTTT; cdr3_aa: CASSLGGTGANEKLFF
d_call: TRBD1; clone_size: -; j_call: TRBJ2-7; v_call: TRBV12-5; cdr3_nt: TGTGCTAGTGGTTTCCACTCCGGGACAGGGGTTCACTACGAGCAGTACTTC; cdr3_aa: CASGFHSGTGVHYEQYF
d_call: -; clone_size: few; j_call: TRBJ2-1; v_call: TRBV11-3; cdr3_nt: TGTGCCAGCAGCTTGAGGGTGGGCCCCTACAATGAGCAGTTCTTC; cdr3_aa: CASSLRVGPYNEQFF
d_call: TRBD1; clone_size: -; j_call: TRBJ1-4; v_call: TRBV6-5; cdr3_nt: TGTGCCAGCAGTCGGTTGACAGGGGCTAATGAAAAACTGTTTTTT; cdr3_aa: CASSRLTGANEKLFF
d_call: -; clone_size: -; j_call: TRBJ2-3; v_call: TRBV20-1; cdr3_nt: TGCAGTGCTAGTCCGCCGGGACATGTGGCGGGGGCTAGCACAGATACGCAGTATTTT; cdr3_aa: CSASPPGHVAGASTDTQYF
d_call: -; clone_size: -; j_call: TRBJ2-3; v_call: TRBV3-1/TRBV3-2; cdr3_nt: TGTGCCAGCAGCCAACTACAGGGGGGGGATACGCAGTATTTT; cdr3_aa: CASSQLQGGDTQYF
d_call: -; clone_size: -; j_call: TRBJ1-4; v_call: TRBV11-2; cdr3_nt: TGTGCCAGCAGCTTAAGTTCTTTGGCGGGACGGGGTGAAAAACTGTTTTTT; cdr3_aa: CASSLSSLAGRGEKLFF
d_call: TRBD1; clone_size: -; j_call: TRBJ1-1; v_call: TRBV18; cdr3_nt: TGTGCCAGCTCACCGCGGACAGGCCTGAACACTGAAGCTTTCTTT; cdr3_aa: CASSPRTGLNTEAFF
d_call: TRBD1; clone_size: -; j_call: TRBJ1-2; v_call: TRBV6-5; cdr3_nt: TGTGCCAGCAGTTACTCCGGGACAGGGGTAAACTATGGCTACACCTTC; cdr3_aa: CASSYSGTGVNYGYTF
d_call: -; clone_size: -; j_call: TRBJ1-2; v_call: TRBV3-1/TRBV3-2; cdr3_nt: TGTGCCAGCAGCCAATCGACAGGCACTCCTAGGGGCTACACCTTC; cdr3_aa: CASSQSTGTPRGYTF
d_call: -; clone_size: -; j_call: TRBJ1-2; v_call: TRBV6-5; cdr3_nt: TGTGCCAGCAGTTACTCGGGACTCTATGGCTACACCTTC; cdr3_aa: CASSYSGLYGYTF
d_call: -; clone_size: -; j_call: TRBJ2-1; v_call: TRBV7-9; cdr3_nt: TGTGCCAGCAGCTTAGTAGGGAGCTCCTACAATGAGCAGTTCTTC; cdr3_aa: CASSLVGSSYNEQFF
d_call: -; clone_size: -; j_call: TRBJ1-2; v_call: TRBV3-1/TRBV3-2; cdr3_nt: TGTGCCAGCAGCCACTACCCACGGGGGGGCGGAGGCTACACCTTC; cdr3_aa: CASSHYPRGGGGYTF
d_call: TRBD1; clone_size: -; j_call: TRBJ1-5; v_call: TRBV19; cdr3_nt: TGTGCCAGTAGTGGGACAGGGGGAAATCAGCCCCAGCATTTT; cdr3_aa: CASSGTGGNQPQHF
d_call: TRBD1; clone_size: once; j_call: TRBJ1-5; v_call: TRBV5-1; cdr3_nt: TGCGCCAGCAGCTTGGGACAGGGGGGCAATCAGCCCCAGCATTTT; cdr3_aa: CASSLGQGGNQPQHF
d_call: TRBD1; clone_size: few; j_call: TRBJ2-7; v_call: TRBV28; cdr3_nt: TGTGCCAGCAGTAGCCGACAGGGCGACCGCTACGAGCAGTACTTC; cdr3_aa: CASSSRQGDRYEQYF
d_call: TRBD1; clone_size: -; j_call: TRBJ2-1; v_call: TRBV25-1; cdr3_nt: TGTGCCAGCAGTGAATTGGGGACAGCCAATGAGCAGTTCTTC; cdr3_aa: CASSELGTANEQFF
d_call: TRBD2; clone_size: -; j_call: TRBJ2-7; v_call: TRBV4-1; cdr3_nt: TGCGCCAGCAGCCAAGAACGGGGACTAGCTGGTGAGCAGTACTTC; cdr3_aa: CASSQERGLAGEQYF
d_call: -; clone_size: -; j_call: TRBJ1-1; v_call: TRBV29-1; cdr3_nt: TGCAGCGCCATAACTTATGCTGAAGCTTTCTTT; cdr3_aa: CSAITYAEAFF
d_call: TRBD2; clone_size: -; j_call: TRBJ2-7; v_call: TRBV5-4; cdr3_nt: TGTGCCAGCAGCTCGCCGGGACTAGAGTTTGCCTACGAGCAGTACTTC; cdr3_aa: CASSSPGLEFAYEQYF
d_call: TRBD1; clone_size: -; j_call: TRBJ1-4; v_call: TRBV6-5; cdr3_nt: TGTGCCAGCAGACAGACAGGGGTCGGCGAAAAACTGTTTTTT; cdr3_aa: CASRQTGVGEKLFF
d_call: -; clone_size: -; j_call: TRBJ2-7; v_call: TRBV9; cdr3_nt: TGTGCCAGCAGCCCCCGTCCTTCCGGTAGCATCTCGGGTAACTACGAGCAGTACTTC; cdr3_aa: CASSPRPSGSISGNYEQYF
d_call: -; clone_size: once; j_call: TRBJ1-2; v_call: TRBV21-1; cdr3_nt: TGTGCCAGCAGCAAAGGGAGACAGGGAGGTGACTATGGCTACACCTTC; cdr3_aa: CASSKGRQGGDYGYTF
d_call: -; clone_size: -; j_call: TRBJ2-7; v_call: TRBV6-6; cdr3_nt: TGTGCCAGCAGTCGACAGGCGGGAGCCGCAACCTACGAGCAGTACTTC; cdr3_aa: CASSRQAGAATYEQYF
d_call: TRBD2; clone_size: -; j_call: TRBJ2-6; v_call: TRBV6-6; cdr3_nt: TGTGCCAGCAGTCAGCGGGGCTCCGGGGCCAACGTCCTGACTTTC; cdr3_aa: CASSQRGSGANVLTF
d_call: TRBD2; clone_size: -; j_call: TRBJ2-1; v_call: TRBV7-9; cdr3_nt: TGTGCCAGCAGTCCCGCGGGGGGGTGGAGCAATGAGCAGTTCTTC; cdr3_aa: CASSPAGGWSNEQFF
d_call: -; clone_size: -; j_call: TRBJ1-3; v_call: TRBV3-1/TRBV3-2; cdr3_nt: TGTGCCAGCAGCCAACGAAGGGGCTCTGGAAACACCATATATTTT; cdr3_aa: CASSQRRGSGNTIYF
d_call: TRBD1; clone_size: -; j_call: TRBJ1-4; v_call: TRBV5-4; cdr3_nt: TGTGCCAGCAGCGGTACAGGGGTGGAACTGTTTTTT; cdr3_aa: CASSGTGVELFF
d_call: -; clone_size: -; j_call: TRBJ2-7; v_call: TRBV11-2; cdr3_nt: TGTGCCAGCAGCGATAGGAGGGACTTC; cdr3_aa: CASSDRRDF
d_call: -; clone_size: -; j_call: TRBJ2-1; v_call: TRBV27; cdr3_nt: TGTGCCAGCAGTTTGAGGGGGGGATACAATGAGCAGTTCTTC; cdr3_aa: CASSLRGGYNEQFF
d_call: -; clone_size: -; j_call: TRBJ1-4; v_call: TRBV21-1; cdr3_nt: TGTGCCGAACTCACAGGGCTTAATGAAAAACTGTTTTTT; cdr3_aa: CAELTGLNEKLFF
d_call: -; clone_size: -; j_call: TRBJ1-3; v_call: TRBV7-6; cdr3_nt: TGTGCCAGCAGCTTAGCAGTGGCGGGGTCTGGAAACACCATATATTTT; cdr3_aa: CASSLAVAGSGNTIYF
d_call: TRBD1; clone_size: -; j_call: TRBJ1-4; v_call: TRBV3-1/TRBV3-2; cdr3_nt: TGTGCCAGCAGCCAGGTGGGACAGAGTAATGAAAAACTGTTTTTT; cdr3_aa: CASSQVGQSNEKLFF
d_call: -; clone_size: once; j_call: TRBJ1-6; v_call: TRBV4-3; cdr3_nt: TGCGCCAGCAGCCAAGTCGGAGGGGTAAGTTCACCCCTCCACTTT; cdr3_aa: CASSQVGGVSSPLHF
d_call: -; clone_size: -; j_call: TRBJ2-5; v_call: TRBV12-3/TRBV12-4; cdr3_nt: TGTGCCAGCAGTCAAACTGAGGAGACCCAGTACTTC; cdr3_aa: CASSQTEETQYF